The text below deals with one T cell receptor (beta chain). This sample was taken from a study of T-cell reconstitution after alpha-beta-depleted transplantation in children. V was pared by 2 bases and J by 5 bases, with 2 bases of the junction left unmatched. CDR3 length: 15 amino acids. The germline gives CDR1 MNHEY, CDR2 SMNVEV (reference sequence). TCRbeta library preparation incorporated unique molecular identifiers. TCRdb processed the PCR reads anew with MiXCR; each CDR3 protein has one entry. The table lists more than 200,000 distinct CDR3 sequences, roughly 18% of them singletons, with approximately 40% in the top ten.

The sequence derives from a male patient between 2 and 9 years old who had a stem cell transplant for acute lymphoblastic leukemia, so the T cells may come from the graft donor. The source material was PBMCs, mostly from graft donor cells, sampled 360 days after TCRalphabeta/CD19-depleted stem cell transplant. This rearrangement joins TRBV27 to TRBJ2-1, with TRBD2 identical over 11 bases. The CDR3, as DNA: TGTGCCAGCAGTTTAGGGACTAGCGGTGACAATGAGCAGTTCTTC. It specifies CASSLGTSGDNEQFF.